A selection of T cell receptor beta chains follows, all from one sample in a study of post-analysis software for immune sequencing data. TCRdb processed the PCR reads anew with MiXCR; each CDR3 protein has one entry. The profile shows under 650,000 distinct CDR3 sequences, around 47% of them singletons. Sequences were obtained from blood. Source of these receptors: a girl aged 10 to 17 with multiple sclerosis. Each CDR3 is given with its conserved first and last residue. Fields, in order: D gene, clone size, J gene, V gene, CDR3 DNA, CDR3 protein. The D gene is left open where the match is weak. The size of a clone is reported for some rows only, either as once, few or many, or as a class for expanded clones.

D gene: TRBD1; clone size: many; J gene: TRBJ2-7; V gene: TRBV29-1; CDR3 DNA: TGCAGCGCAAATACCGGGACAGGCAACTACGAGCAGTACTTC; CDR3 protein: CSANTGTGNYEQYF
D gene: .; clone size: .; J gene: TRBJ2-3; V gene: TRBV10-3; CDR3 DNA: TGTGCCATCAATCGCGGTCCGGGAGGCACAGATACGCAGTATTTT; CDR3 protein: CAINRGPGGTDTQYF
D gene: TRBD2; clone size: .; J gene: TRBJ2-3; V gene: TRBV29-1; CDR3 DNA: TGCAGCGTTGATGGTAGCGGGAGCACAGATACGCAGTATTTT; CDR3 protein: CSVDGSGSTDTQYF
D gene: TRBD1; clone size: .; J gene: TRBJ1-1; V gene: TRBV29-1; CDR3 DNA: TGCAGCGTTGAGAACAGGGGGCCGTACACTGAAGCTTTCTTT; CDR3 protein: CSVENRGPYTEAFF
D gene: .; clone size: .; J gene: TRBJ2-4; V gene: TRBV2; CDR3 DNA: TGTGCCAGCAGTGATACCAGGGAGGCCAAAAACATTCAGTACTTC; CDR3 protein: CASSDTREAKNIQYF
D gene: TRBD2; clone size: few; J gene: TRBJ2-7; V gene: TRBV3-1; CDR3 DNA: TGTGCCAGCAGTCGCGGGACTAGCGGGAGCTACGAGCAGTACTTC; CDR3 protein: CASSRGTSGSYEQYF
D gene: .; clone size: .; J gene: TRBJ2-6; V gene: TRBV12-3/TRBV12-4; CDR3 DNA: TGTGCCAGCAGTTTAGAGTCCGGGGGACCCGGGGCCAACGTCCTGACTTTC; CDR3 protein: CASSLESGGPGANVLTF
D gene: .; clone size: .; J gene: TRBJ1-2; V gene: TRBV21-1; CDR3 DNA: TGTGCCAGCAGCAAAGAGGCGGGGGCGAATGGCTACACCTTC; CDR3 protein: CASSKEAGANGYTF
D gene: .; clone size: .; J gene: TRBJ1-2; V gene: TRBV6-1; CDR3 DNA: TGTGCCAGCAGTGAATATCCCTATGGCTACACCTTC; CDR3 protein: CASSEYPYGYTF
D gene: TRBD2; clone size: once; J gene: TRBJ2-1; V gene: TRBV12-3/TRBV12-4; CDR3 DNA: TGTGCCAGCAACCTCAATAGCGGGGGGACGAATGAGCAGTTCTTC; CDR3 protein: CASNLNSGGTNEQFF
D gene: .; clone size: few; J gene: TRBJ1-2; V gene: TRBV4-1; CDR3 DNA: TGCGCCAGCAGCCAAGATGCATCGGTCTATGGCTGCACCTTC; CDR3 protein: CASSQDASVYGCTF
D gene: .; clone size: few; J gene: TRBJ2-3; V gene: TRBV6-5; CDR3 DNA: TGTGCCAGCAGCCCCGGGACCTACACAGATACGCAGTATTTT; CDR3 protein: CASSPGTYTDTQYF
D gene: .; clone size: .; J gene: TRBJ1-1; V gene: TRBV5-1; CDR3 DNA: TGCGCCAGCAGCTTCGGTGGGGGCGGACTGAACACTGAAGCTTTCTTT; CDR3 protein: CASSFGGGGLNTEAFF
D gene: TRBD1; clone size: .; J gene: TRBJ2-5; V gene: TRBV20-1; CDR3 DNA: TGCAGTGCTAGAGATGCGGGACAGGGGGTAGAGACCCAGTACTTC; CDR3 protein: CSARDAGQGVETQYF
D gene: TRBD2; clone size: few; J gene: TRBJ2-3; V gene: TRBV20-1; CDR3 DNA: TGCAGTGCTGGCCGACTAGCGGGAGGGCCAATCCTCACAGATACGCAGTATTTT; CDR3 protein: CSAGRLAGGPILTDTQYF
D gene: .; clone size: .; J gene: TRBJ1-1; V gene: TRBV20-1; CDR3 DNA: TGCAGTGCTGGGCGCCCCGGGCTGACATACACTGAAGCTTTCTTT; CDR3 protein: CSAGRPGLTYTEAFF
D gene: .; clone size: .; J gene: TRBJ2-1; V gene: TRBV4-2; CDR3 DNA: TGTGCCAGCAGCCAAGATAACGAGGGGGTCAGCTCTTACAATGAGCAGTTCTTC; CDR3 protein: CASSQDNEGVSSYNEQFF
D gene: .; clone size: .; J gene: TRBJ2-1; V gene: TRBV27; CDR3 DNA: TGTGCCAGCAGTTTAGCCGGCACTGAGCAGTTCTTC; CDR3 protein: CASSLAGTEQFF
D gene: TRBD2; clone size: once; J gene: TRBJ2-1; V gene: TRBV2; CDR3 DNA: TGTGCCAGCGGGACTAGCATTTACAATGAGCAGTTCTTC; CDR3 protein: CASGTSIYNEQFF
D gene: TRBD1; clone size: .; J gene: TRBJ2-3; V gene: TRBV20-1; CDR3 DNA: TGCAGCCTAGGGACAGGGATTGTTGGTACGCAGTATTTT; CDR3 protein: CSLGTGIVGTQYF
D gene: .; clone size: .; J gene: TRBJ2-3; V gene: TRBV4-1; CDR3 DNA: TGCGCCAGCAGCCAAAGCCTAGCTGGAGATACGCAGTATTTT; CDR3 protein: CASSQSLAGDTQYF
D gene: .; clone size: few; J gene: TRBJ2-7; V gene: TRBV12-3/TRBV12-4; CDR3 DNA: TGTGCCAGCAGTCTCCGGGACGGCTTGACCTACGAGCAGTACTTC; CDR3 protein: CASSLRDGLTYEQYF
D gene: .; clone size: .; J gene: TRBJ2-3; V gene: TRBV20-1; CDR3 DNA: TGCAGTGTTGGTACTAGCACAGATACGCAGTATTTT; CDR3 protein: CSVGTSTDTQYF
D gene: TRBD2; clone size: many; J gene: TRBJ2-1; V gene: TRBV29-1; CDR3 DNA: TGCAGCGTTAGAGGCGGGGGGGACAATGAGCAGTTCTTC; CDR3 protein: CSVRGGGDNEQFF
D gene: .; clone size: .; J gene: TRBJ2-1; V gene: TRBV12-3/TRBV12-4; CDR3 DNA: TGTGCCAGCAGCCCAGAATGGAATGAGCAGTTCTTC; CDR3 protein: CASSPEWNEQFF
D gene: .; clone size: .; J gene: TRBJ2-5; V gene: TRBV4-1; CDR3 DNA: TGCGCCAGCAGCCATAGTCGCACGGGAGAAGAGACCCAGTACTTC; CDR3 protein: CASSHSRTGEETQYF
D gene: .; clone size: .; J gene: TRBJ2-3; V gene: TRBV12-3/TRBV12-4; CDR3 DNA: TGTGCCAGCAGTTACCGTAGAGATACGCAGTATTTT; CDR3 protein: CASSYRRDTQYF
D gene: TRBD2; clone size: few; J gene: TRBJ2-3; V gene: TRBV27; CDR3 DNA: TGTGCCAGCAGCCCCCTCCGGGGGGGGGCAGATACGCAGTATTTT; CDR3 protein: CASSPLRGGADTQYF
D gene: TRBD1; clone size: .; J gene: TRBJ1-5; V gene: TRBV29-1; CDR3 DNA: TGCAGCGTAGAACAGGGGATAGGACAGCCCCAGCATTTT; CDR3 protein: CSVEQGIGQPQHF
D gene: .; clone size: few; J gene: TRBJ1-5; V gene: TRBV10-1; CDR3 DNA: TGCGCCAGCAGTGATGGGAAGACGGCTAATCAGCCCCAGCATTTT; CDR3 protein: CASSDGKTANQPQHF
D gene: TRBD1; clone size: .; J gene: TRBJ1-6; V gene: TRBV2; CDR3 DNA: TGTGCCAGCAGAGACCCGGGACAGATAAATTCACCCCTCCACTTT; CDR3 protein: CASRDPGQINSPLHF
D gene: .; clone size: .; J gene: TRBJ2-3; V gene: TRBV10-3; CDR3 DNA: TGTGCCATCAGTGACTTGAGGGCCTACCAGGGGGATACGCAGTATTTT; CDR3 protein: CAISDLRAYQGDTQYF
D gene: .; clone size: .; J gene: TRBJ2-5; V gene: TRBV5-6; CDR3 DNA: TGTGCCAGCAGCTTGGGCAGGGACCCCCAAGAGACCCAGTACTTC; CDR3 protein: CASSLGRDPQETQYF
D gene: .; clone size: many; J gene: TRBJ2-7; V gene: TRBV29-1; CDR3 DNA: TGCAGCGTTGAAGCGGGGGACCCCTACGAGCAGTACTTC; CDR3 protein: CSVEAGDPYEQYF
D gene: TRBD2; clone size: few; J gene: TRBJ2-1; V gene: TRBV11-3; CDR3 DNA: TGTGCCAGCAGCCCTAGGGCGGGAGAGTTGATTAATGAGCAGTTCTTC; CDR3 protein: CASSPRAGELINEQFF
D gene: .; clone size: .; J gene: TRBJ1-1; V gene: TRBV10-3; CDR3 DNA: TGTGCCATCAGCCCCCGACCCAAGGGAGAAGCTTTCTTT; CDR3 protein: CAISPRPKGEAFF
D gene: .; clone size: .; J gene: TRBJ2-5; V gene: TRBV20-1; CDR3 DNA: TGCAGTGCTCGGTTCTCGACGGAGACCCAGTACTTC; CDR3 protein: CSARFSTETQYF
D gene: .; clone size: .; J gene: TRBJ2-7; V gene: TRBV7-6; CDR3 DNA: TGTGCCAGCAGCTTAGCATCGGGTAGGGCCTACAATGAGCAGTACTTC; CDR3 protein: CASSLASGRAYNEQYF
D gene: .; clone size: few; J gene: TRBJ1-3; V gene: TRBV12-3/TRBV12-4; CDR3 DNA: TGTGCCAGCAGTTTCAACTCTGGAAACACCATATATTTT; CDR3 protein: CASSFNSGNTIYF
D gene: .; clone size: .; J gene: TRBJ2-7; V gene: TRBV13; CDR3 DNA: TGTGCCAGCAGCCAGGAACCTTCCTACGAGCAGTACTTC; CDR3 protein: CASSQEPSYEQYF
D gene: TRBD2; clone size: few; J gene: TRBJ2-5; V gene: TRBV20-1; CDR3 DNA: TGCAGTGCTAGAGCCACGACTAGCTCACAAGAGACCCAGTACTTC; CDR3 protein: CSARATTSSQETQYF
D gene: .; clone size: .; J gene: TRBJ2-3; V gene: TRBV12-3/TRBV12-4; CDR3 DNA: TGTGCCAGCAGTCCACCAGGCTCTAGCACAGATACGCAGTATTTT; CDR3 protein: CASSPPGSSTDTQYF
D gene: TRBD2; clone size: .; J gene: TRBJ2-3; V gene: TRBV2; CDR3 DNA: TGTGCCAGCAGCCCAGGAGCGGGGGGGCCAGATACGCAGTATTTT; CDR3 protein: CASSPGAGGPDTQYF
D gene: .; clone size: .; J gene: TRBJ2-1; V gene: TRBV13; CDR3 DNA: TGTGCCAGCAGCCCCCGAGGTACCCTCAATGAGCAGTTCTTC; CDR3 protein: CASSPRGTLNEQFF
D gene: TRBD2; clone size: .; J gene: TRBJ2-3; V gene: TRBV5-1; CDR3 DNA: TGCGCCAGCAGCTTGGCCCGAGCGGGGGTAACAGATACGCAGTATTTT; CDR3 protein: CASSLARAGVTDTQYF
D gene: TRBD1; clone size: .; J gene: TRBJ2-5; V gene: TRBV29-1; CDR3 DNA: TGCAGCGTTCAAAAGGGGGATGGGACAGGGGACCAAGAGACCCAGTACTTC; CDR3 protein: CSVQKGDGTGDQETQYF
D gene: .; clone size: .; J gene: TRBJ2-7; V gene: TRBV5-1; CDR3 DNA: TGCGCCAGCAGCCGCGACAGGCCCATCTCCTACGAGCAGTACTTC; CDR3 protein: CASSRDRPISYEQYF
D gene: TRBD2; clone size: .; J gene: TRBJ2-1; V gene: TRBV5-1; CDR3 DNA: TGCGCCAGCAGCTTGGAGCCGGGGGCGCGAGGGCTAGCGGGAGGGCCCAATGAGCAGTTCTTC; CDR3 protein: CASSLEPGARGLAGGPNEQFF
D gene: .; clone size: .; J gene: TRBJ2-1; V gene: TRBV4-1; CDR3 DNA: TGCGCCAGCAGCCAAGCGGGAGCTGAGCAGTTCTTC; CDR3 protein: CASSQAGAEQFF
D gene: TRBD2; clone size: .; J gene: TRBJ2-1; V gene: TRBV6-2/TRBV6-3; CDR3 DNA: TGTGCCAGCAGTTACCCGGGAAGCGGGGCACACTCCTACAATGAGCAGTTCTTC; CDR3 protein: CASSYPGSGAHSYNEQFF
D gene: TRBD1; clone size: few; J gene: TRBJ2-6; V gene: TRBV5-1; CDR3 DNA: TGCGCCAGCAGCTTAACTCTCCCGGGACAGGGGGCGAGTGGGGCCAACGTCCTGACTTTC; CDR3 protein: CASSLTLPGQGASGANVLTF
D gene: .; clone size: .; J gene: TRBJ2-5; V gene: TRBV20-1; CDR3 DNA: TGCAGTGCTAGAGTTATGGAACAGAACTTCCAAGAGACCCAGTACTTC; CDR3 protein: CSARVMEQNFQETQYF
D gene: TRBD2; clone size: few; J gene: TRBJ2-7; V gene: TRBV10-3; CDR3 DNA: TGTGCCATCAGTGCTCAGGGGGGACTAGCGGGAGGCGAGCAGTACTTC; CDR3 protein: CAISAQGGLAGGEQYF
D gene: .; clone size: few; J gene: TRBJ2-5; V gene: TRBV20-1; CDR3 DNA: TGCAGTGCTAGGACCCCGGGGATAGGAGAGACCCAGTACTTC; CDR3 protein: CSARTPGIGETQYF
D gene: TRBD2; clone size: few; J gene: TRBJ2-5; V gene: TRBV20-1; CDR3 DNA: TGCAGTGCTAGTGACAGTTTAGCGGGACGCCAAGAGACCCAGTACTTC; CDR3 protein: CSASDSLAGRQETQYF
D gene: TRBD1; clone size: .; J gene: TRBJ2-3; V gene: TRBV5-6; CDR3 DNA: TGTGCCAGCAGCCGATGGGACAGGGAGTTTGGGTATTTT; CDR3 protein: CASSRWDREFGYF
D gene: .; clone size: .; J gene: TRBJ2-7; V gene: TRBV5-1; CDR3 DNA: TGCGCCAGCAGCTTGGTATCGGACTATTTTTTATACGAGCAGTACTTC; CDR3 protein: CASSLVSDYFLYEQYF